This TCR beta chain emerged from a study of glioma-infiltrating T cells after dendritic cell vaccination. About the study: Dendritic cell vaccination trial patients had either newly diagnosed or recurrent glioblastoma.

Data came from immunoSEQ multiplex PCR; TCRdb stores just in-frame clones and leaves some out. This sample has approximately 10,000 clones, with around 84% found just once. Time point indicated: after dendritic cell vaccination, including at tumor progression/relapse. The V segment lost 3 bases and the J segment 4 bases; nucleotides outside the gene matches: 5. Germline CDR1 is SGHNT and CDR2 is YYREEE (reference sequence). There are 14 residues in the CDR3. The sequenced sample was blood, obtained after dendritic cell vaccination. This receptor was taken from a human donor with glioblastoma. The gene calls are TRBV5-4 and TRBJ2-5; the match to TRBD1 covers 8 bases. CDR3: CASSWTGSIETQYF. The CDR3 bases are TGTGCCAGCAGCTGGACAGGGTCGATAGAGACCCAGTACTTC. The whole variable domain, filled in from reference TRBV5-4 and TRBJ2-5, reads ETGVTQSPTHLIKTRGQQVTLRCSSQSGHNTVSWYQQALGQGPQFIFQYYREEENGRGNFPPRFSGLQFPNYSSELNVNALELDDSALYLCASSWTGSIETQYFGPGTRLLVL.